The following is a T cell receptor beta chain sequence with its context. Original processing methods: Amplified reference gene primers provided the basis for estimating nucleated cell counts. Sequencing was performed with immunoSEQ multiplex PCR; in TCRdb, only in-frame clones are kept and a portion is missing. That table gives V, J and clone size, and the DNA gave D and trimming. The sample has 250,000 to 300,000 clones, 89% seen once; the top ten hold 2.9%. This CDR3 contains 14 residues. Germline-derived CDR1 and CDR2 are SGHNT and YENEEA. Trimming cost V 5 bases and J 7 bases, with 18 bases left between them. This sample was included in a study of blood T cell repertoires in COVID-19. About the study: Samples representing acute and convalescent COVID-19 were sourced from the United States, Italy and Spain.

Clinical history as reported by participants underpinned cohort assignment. During the 2 weeks before they entered the study, exposed participants had met someone with a PCR-confirmed or clinician-diagnosed COVID-19 case. The origin of this receptor is a woman between 45 and 65 years old who had been exposed to COVID-19. The sequenced sample consisted of PBMCs or T cells enriched from blood (not recorded which). The J gene is TRBJ2-7, the V gene TRBV11-3, with D possibly being TRBD1 (6 bases). The CDR3 DNA is TGTGCCAGCAGCCCACAGGGAGAAACGCGGGAGCAGTACTTC. Its protein is CASSPQGETREQYF.